The rows below give T cell receptor beta chains drawn from one sample of a study of control samples from healthy donors and cancer patients. TCRdb's copy holds only in-frame clones and misses some; the assay was immunoSEQ multiplex PCR. In the table there are under 80,000 clones, 94% of which are singletons. The sequencing input was blood. Receptors originate from a woman aged 40-49 years in good health. CDR3s leave out the opening cysteine and the closing phenylalanine or tryptophan.

J gene	V gene	CDR3 protein
TRBJ2-7	TRBV5-4	ASNISGPSYEQY
TRBJ1-5	TRBV19	ASRRFLSNQPQH
TRBJ2-7	TRBV28	ASSPSAGNSYEQY
TRBJ1-2	TRBV28	ASSPGDRDGYT
TRBJ1-1	TRBV7-8	ASSFGREGTEAF
TRBJ2-2	TRBV2	ASSGPSEGPNTGELF
TRBJ1-1	TRBV7-9	ASSLREGGSTEAF
TRBJ2-7	TRBV2	ASHQGQGNEQY
TRBJ2-3	TRBV9	ASSVARTSRSTDTQY
TRBJ2-7	TRBV2	ASRERVAYEQY
TRBJ2-3	TRBV27	ASSPWPVTDTQY
TRBJ1-3	TRBV19	ATRGQTGNTIY
TRBJ2-3	TRBV7-6	ASSPSTGRRTQY
TRBJ2-7	TRBV19	ASSITGVTYEQY
TRBJ2-1	TRBV7-2	ASSPFLAREQF